This T cell receptor beta chain is from a study of control samples from healthy donors and cancer patients. Using immunoSEQ multiplex PCR, the repertoire was profiled, and TCRdb retains in-frame clones only, with some absent. Among approximately 170,000 clones listed, more than 85% were seen once. The CDR3 covers 13 residues. Germline V gene data show CDR1 as MNHEY and CDR2 as SVGAGI. With 8 bases removed from V and 0 bases from J, the gap between germline ends came to 10 bases. The receptor comes from a woman aged 25-40 years in good health. Sequenced material: blood. The rearrangement links TRBV6-5 to TRBJ1-1, with D perhaps TRBD1 (5 bases). CDR3: CASGGGMNTEAFF. For the CDR3, the DNA is TGTGCCAGCGGGGGAGGGATGAACACTGAAGCTTTCTTT.